The source of this T cell receptor (beta chain) is a study of early T cells in non-severe SARS-CoV-2 infection. Overall study context: Sequenced material consisted of bulk RNA (from unsorted whole blood), and chains were unpaired.

By its share, this clonotype is medium-sized. Antigen specificity is unknown. Per the germline V gene, CDR1 is SGHKS and CDR2 is YYEKEE (reference sequence). The V end lost 2 bases, the J end lost 4 bases, and 12 bases lay between the germline ends. CDR3 length equals 14 residues. Individual cDNA molecules received unique molecular identifiers during library preparation. TCRdb re-called the 5' RACE reads through MiXCR, storing one row per CDR3 protein. The sample has about 26,000 distinct CDR3 sequences; around 4.2% are singletons. Study-wide results and limits: Lookups in VDJdb leaned toward anti-spike CD8 responses and missed private and CD4 specificities.

The rearrangement links TRBV5-5 to TRBJ2-5, with a possible D match to TRBD1 (6 bases). The sample was whole blood. The TCR comes from an adult who was a healthcare worker with PCR-confirmed SARS-CoV-2 infection or an uninfected control (not recorded which). In DNA, the CDR3 is TGTGCCAGCAGCTTAGAACAGGGTCGAGAGACCCAGTACTTC. It encodes CASSLEQGRETQYF.